A single TCR beta chain is shown here with its context. The antigen remains undetermined. This CDR3 has 16 amino acids. Germline CDR1 and CDR2: SNHLY and FYNNEI. J gave up 7 bases and V 8 bases, and 15 bases lay outside the gene matches. The record originates from a study of T cell repertoires in cytomegalovirus infection. Overall study: It was recently identified HLA-C-restricted and well-studied HLA-B-restricted CMV epitopes that the study used.

TCRdb used MiXCR to reprocess the reads, holding one entry per CDR3 protein. Of around 300,000 distinct CDR3 sequences in the sample, under 25% are singletons; the top ten hold about 20%. The sample was cultured PBMCs, taken from culture after CMV antigen stimulation. This rearrangement joins TRBV2 to TRBJ2-1, with 9 positions matching TRBD2. This receptor was taken from a human donor in good health (CMV status not recorded). Some clones in this sample may be carry-over from other donors' samples. Written as DNA, the CDR3 is TGTGCCAGCTGTAGCCTCTTTAGCGGGAGTAGAAATGAGCAGTTCTTC. Amino acids: CASCSLFSGSRNEQFF.